This entry lists 25 T cell receptor beta chains sequenced from one sample in a study of T cells in Graves' hyperthyroidism and ophthalmopathy. Amplified TCR beta CDR3 regions derived from RNA transcripts. TCR CDR3 underwent first-round RT-PCR with the HTBI primer set. TCRdb called the multiplex PCR reads again in MiXCR, with one record for every CDR3 protein. Found here are approximately 480,000 distinct CDR3 sequences, around 21% of them singletons; the top ten hold approximately 25%. What was sequenced was blood. These receptors were taken from a young man with Graves' hyperthyroidism.

This rearrangement joins TRBV5-1 to TRBJ1-1; D gene ambiguous. V was shortened by 0 bases and J by 0 bases, with 9 bases between the two germline ends. The germline V gene has CDR1 SGHRS and CDR2 YFSETQ. The CDR3 sequence is 15 residues long. CDR3 amino acids: CASSLEQWVNTEAFF. The CDR3 DNA follows: TGCGCCAGCAGCTTGGAACAGTGGGTGAACACTGAAGCTTTCTTT.

This clonotype came up many times. This chain links TRBV28 with TRBJ1-5; TRBD1 might be the D (5 bases). V lost 2 bases to trimming and J lost 4 bases, with 12 bases between them. This CDR3 region has 15 residues. Germline V lookup: CDR1 MDHEN, CDR2 SYDVKM. Written as DNA, the CDR3 is TGTGCCAGCAGTTTAACAGGCAGATTAAATCAGCCCCAGCATTTT. This encodes CASSLTGRLNQPQHF.

This sequence joins TRBV19 and TRBJ1-5; possibly TRBD1 for D (5 bases). V dropped 3 bases and J dropped 1 base, with 10 bases sitting between them. This CDR3 has 15 residues. Germline CDR1 LNHDA, CDR2 SQIVND (reference sequence). CDR3 bases: TGTGCCAGTAGTATCCGGGACCCAAGCAATCAGCCCCAGCATTTT. Residues: CASSIRDPSNQPQHF.

This clonotype occurred many times. The rearrangement joins TRBV28 to TRBJ1-5; D might be TRBD1 (6 bases). The germline gives CDR1 MDHEN, CDR2 SYDVKM. The V and J ends lost 5 bases and 4 bases respectively, with 15 bases between them. This CDR3 has 15 amino acids. In DNA, the CDR3 is TGTGCCAGCAGTACCGGACAGCGGGTAAATCAGCCCCAGCATTTT. It codes for CASSTGQRVNQPQHF.

In its sample, this clonotype was seen many times. The chain joins TRBV11-2 to TRBJ1-1, with TRBD1 identical over 10 bases. Trimming cost V 4 bases and J 1 base; bases outside gene matches: 3. Germline assignment: CDR1 SGHAT and CDR2 FQNNGV. The CDR3 contains 15 residues. CDR3 sequence: CASSWGQGPNTEAFF. The CDR3, as DNA: TGTGCCAGCAGCTGGGGACAGGGGCCGAACACTGAAGCTTTCTTT. Drawing the rest from reference TRBV11-2 and TRBJ1-1, the complete variable domain is EAGVAQSPRYKIIEKRQSVAFWCNPISGHATLYWYQQILGQGPKLLIQFQNNGVVDDSQLPKDRFSAERLKGVDSTLKIQPAKLEDSAVYLCASSWGQGPNTEAFFGQGTRLTVV.

This clonotype was observed at least ten times. A junction end diverges from the germline sequence, so it may reflect a read error. This sequence joins TRBV5-1 and TRBJ2-7, with a tentative D call TRBD1 (5 bases). The CDR3 sequence is 12 residues long. CDR1 is SGHRS, CDR2 YFSETQ, per germline. CDR3 sequence: CASSLQGNEQYF. The DNA for the CDR3 is TGTGCCAGCAGCCTGCAGGGAAACGAGCAGTACTTC. The full variable domain, rest sourced from reference TRBV5-1 and TRBJ2-7, is KAGVTQTPRYLIKTRGQQVTLSCSPISGHRSVSWYQQTPGQGLQFLFEYFSETQRNKGNFPGRFSGRQFSNSRSEMNVSTLELGDSALYLCASSLQGNEQYFGPGTRLTVT.

This clonotype was seen many times. The chain has TRBV28 and TRBJ1-2; D ambiguous. The V gene lost 3 bases and the J gene lost 5 bases, with 10 bases spanning the gap. The CDR3 spans 13 residues. The V gene's germline CDR1 is MDHEN and CDR2 SYDVKM. CDR3 sequence reads: CASSLIDVYGYTF. The CDR3 DNA follows: TGTGCCAGCAGTTTGATAGACGTTTATGGCTACACCTTC.

J is TRBJ2-7 and V is TRBV10-3; 13 positions match TRBD2. The CDR3 consists of 17 residues. V lost 0 bases, J lost 4 bases, and 6 bases stayed unmatched. Per the germline V gene, CDR1 is ENHRY and CDR2 is SYGVKD. CDR3 sequence (DNA): TGTGCCATCAGTGAGTCGAGGGGGACTAGCGGGATGTACGAGCAGTACTTC. Protein product: CAISESRGTSGMYEQYF.

The rearrangement links TRBV24-1 to TRBJ2-5; D might be TRBD2 (6 bases). Germline V lookup: CDR1 KGHDR, CDR2 SFDVKD. The CDR3 runs 15 residues. V shed 4 bases and J shed 1 base, with 12 bases lying between them. The CDR3 bases are TGTGCCACCAGTGAGGGCGGGGAGAGCCAAGAGACCCAGTACTTC. Translated: CATSEGGESQETQYF.

This clonotype appeared many times. The V and J genes are TRBV12-3 or TRBV12-4 and TRBJ1-5; 8 bases match TRBD1. V lost 4 bases, J lost 6 bases, and 8 bases stayed unmatched. This CDR3 has 15 amino acids. The CDR3 sequence is CASSSGGSYGQPQHF. Here the CDR3 DNA reads TGTGCCAGCAGTTCAGGGGGCTCGTACGGTCAGCCCCAGCATTTT.

In its sample, this clonotype was seen many times. The chain has TRBV12-3 or TRBV12-4 and TRBJ1-5, with a possible D match to TRBD1 (6 bases). Between the trimmed V and J ends, which lost 3 bases and 6 bases, there was a span of 21 bases. The CDR3 covers 17 residues. In DNA, the CDR3 is TGTGCCAGCAGTTTGAAATTGGAGGAGGGGGGGCGTCAGCCCCAGCATTTT. Translating it yields CASSLKLEEGGRQPQHF.

There are many counts of this clonotype. The rearrangement uses TRBV13 and TRBJ2-7; 7 bases are a match to TRBD2. The junction had 4 bases not matched to a gene; V was cut back by 2 bases and J by 3 bases. This CDR3 is 14 amino acids long. CDR1 and CDR2 from the germline V gene are PRHDT and FYEKMQ (reference sequence). CDR3 in amino acids: CASSLSGGFYEQYF. The DNA for the CDR3 is TGTGCCAGCAGCTTATCGGGAGGATTCTACGAGCAGTACTTC.

In this sample, this clonotype turned up many times. This rearrangement joins TRBV28 to TRBJ1-3; tentative D call: TRBD1 (5 bases). The CDR3 is 14 amino acids. V was trimmed by 2 bases and J by 3 bases, leaving 8 bases between them. Germline V gene data show CDR1 as MDHEN and CDR2 as SYDVKM. The CDR3 protein is CASSLGGIGNTIYF. Here the CDR3 DNA reads TGTGCCAGCAGTTTAGGGGGAATTGGAAACACCATATATTTT.

This clonotype was seen many times. The chain is built from TRBV5-1 and TRBJ1-5, with TRBD1 matching over 12 bases. Germline V CDR1 and CDR2: SGHRS, YFSETQ. The CDR3 contains 15 residues. Trimming removed 4 bases from V and 5 bases from J; junction bases left unmatched: 4. The CDR3 region is CASSEGQGAHQPQHF. Here the CDR3 DNA reads TGCGCCAGCAGCGAGGGACAGGGGGCCCATCAGCCCCAGCATTTT.

This clonotype was seen at least ten times. The J gene is TRBJ2-2, the V gene TRBV2, with 10 bases aligning to TRBD2. The germline V gene has CDR1 SNHLY and CDR2 FYNNEI. This CDR3 is 15 amino acids long. V shed 4 bases and J 7 bases; nucleotides not matched to a gene: 6. CDR3 protein: CASSGVAGGHGELFF. For the CDR3, the DNA is TGTGCCAGCAGTGGGGTAGCGGGGGGTCACGGGGAGCTGTTTTTT.

The V call is TRBV3-1, the J call TRBJ1-6, with D unclear. V shed 4 bases and J shed 7 bases, with 8 bases lying between them. Germline V gene data show CDR1 as LGHDT and CDR2 as YNNKEL (reference sequence). The CDR3 is 13 amino acids. In DNA, the CDR3 is TGTGCCAGCAGCCCTCAAGAAAATTCACCCCTCCACTTT. It is translated as CASSPQENSPLHF.

Ten or more counts support this clonotype. The junction shows a germline mismatch at one end, possibly a read error. The chain carries TRBV5-4 and TRBJ2-5; no clear D. The CDR3 has 12 amino acids. Germline V lookup: CDR1 SGHNT, CDR2 YYREEE (reference sequence). The CDR3 DNA sequence: TGTGCCAGCAGCTTGCGCCAAGGGACCCAGTACTTC. It yields the protein CASSLRQGTQYF.

In this sample, this clonotype turned up many times. This chain links TRBV27 with TRBJ1-1; D unresolved. This CDR3 region has 13 residues. From germline, CDR1 is MNHEY and CDR2 SMNVEV (reference sequence). V shed 4 bases and J shed 0 bases, with 6 bases lying between them. CDR3 region: CASSSLLNTEAFF. The CDR3 nucleotides read TGTGCCAGCAGTTCTCTGTTGAACACTGAAGCTTTCTTT.

This clonotype was counted at least ten times. The chain has TRBV20-1 and TRBJ2-7, with 9 positions matching TRBD2. Germline V lookup: CDR1 DFQATT, CDR2 SNEGSKA (reference sequence). The CDR3 covers 15 residues. After removal of 0 bases from V and 2 bases from J, the junction contained 5 bases not matched to a gene. DNA of the CDR3: TGCAGTGCTAGAGATTGGCTAGCGGGGACCTACGAGCAGTACTTC. Its protein product is CSARDWLAGTYEQYF.

At least ten counts were recorded for this clonotype. The CDR3 DNA reads TGTGCCAGCAGTGGACAGGCTTTCCAAGAGACCCAGTACTTC. Translating it yields CASSGQAFQETQYF. The chain couples TRBV2 to TRBJ2-5, with D maybe TRBD1 (6 bases). The CDR3 totals 14 residues. V was trimmed by 4 bases and J by 1 base, leaving 10 bases between them. Germline values: CDR1 SNHLY, CDR2 FYNNEI.

This clonotype has ten or more counts. The rearrangement uses TRBV12-3 or TRBV12-4 and TRBJ2-7; TRBD1 is a possible D gene (5 bases). The germline V and J ends were trimmed by 6 bases and 2 bases, with 17 bases remaining between them. CDR3 size: 15 residues. The CDR3 here is CASRLTAQKPYEQYF. The CDR3 nucleotides read TGTGCCAGCAGATTGACAGCACAAAAACCCTACGAGCAGTACTTC.

This chain links TRBV4-2 with TRBJ1-3; weak D call: TRBD1 (5 bases). Germline CDR1 is LGHNA and CDR2 is YNFKEQ. Trimming pared 0 bases from V and 7 bases from J, leaving 16 bases between. The CDR3 loop spans 16 amino acids. The CDR3: CASSQDFSRRENTIYF. Here the CDR3 DNA reads TGTGCCAGCAGCCAAGATTTTTCGCGCAGGGAGAACACCATATATTTT.

The chain employs TRBV12-3 or TRBV12-4 and TRBJ1-3; D perhaps matches TRBD1 (5 bases). This CDR3 is 13 amino acids long. V lost 3 bases and J lost 3, with 6 bases in between. The CDR3 DNA reads as TGTGCCAGCAGTTTCAGGGATGGAAACACCATATATTTT. Amino acid sequence: CASSFRDGNTIYF.

The rearrangement uses TRBV12-3 or TRBV12-4 and TRBJ2-7; unclear D gene. Trimming removed 6 bases from V and 0 bases from J, with 9 bases in between. The CDR3 covers 13 residues. CDR3 residues: CASRVTPSYEQYF. The CDR3 DNA reads TGTGCCAGCAGAGTGACACCCTCCTACGAGCAGTACTTC.

Ten or more counts support this clonotype. J is TRBJ1-3 and V is TRBV11-2; the D gene is possibly TRBD1 (5 bases). The germline V gene has CDR1 SGHAT and CDR2 FQNNGV. V lost 5 bases to trimming and J lost 4 bases, with 15 bases between them. CDR3 length: 15 amino acids. The CDR3 bases are TGTGCCAGCAGCCTAATCAAGGGGTCCGGAAACACCATATATTTT. This translates into CASSLIKGSGNTIYF.